The 30 T cell receptor beta chains presented below share a single source sample, sequenced in a study of beta chain features in type 1 diabetes. As every portion of the isolated RNA was reverse transcribed, the sequencing read expressed TCRB transcripts. Measured with immunoSEQ multiplex PCR; TCRdb has only the in-frame clones, and not every one. The sample yields about 220,000 clones, roughly 11% seen once. The sample comprised central memory CD4+ T cells from blood. These receptors were collected from a man aged 18 to 30 in good health.

This chain connects TRBV6-7 to TRBJ2-5, with D maybe TRBD1 (5 bases). TRBV6-7 is recorded as an ORF, its role being uncertain. With 4 bases removed from V and 2 bases from J, the gap between germline ends came to 8 bases. The CDR3 runs 13 residues. CDR3: CASSFPGQETQYF. The CDR3 DNA sequence: TGTGCCAGCAGTTTCCCAGGGCAAGAGACCCAGTACTTC.

Only a few counts were recorded for this clone. The chain carries TRBV29-1 and TRBJ1-1; no clear D. Germline V gene data show CDR1 as SQVTM and CDR2 as ANQGSEA. The V end lost 6 bases, the J end lost 3 bases, and 17 bases lay between the germline ends. This CDR3 has 14 amino acids. The CDR3, as DNA: TGCAGCGTCAGCAAAAATGTCGGGGACACTGAAGCTTTCTTT. This translates into CSVSKNVGDTEAFF.

The chain links TRBV30 to TRBJ1-4; D is unclear. The germline V gene encodes CDR1 GTSNPN and CDR2 SVGIG (reference sequence). The CDR3 runs 13 residues. Trimming took off 5 bases at V and 7 bases at J, with 14 bases between the two ends. DNA of the CDR3: TGTGCCTGGGCAGGACGGGCCGGTGAAAAACTGTTTTTT. It is translated as CAWAGRAGEKLFF.

The rearrangement uses TRBV2 and TRBJ2-7, with 9 bases fitting TRBD2. The germline CDR1 and CDR2 sequences are SNHLY and FYNNEI. V was pared by 8 bases and J by 2 bases, with 7 bases of the junction left unmatched. This CDR3 is 14 amino acids long. CDR3 amino acids: CASPGASGTYEQYF. The CDR3 DNA is TGTGCCAGCCCTGGGGCTAGCGGGACCTACGAGCAGTACTTC. Complete variable domain (other parts from reference TRBV2 and TRBJ2-7): EPEVTQTPSHQVTQMGQEVILRCVPISNHLYFYWYRQILGQKVEFLVSFYNNEISEKSEIFDDQFSVERPDGSNFTLKIRSTKLEDSAMYFCASPGASGTYEQYFGPGTRLTVT.

The rearrangement joins TRBV4-1 to TRBJ2-1; D unclear. The V gene lost 3 bases and the J gene lost 1 base, with 10 bases spanning the gap. The CDR3 has 15 residues. Germline V gene sequence: CDR1 MGHRA, CDR2 YSYEKL. This chain's CDR3 is CASSQDLGSYNEQFF. CDR3 sequence (DNA): TGCGCCAGCAGCCAGGACCTAGGTTCCTACAATGAGCAGTTCTTC.

This clone occurred a few times. The chain uses TRBV19 and TRBJ1-4; 7 bases fit TRBD1. Trimming cost V 9 bases and J 7 bases; bases outside gene matches: 17. The length of the CDR3 is 16 residues. Germline values: CDR1 LNHDA, CDR2 SQIVND (reference sequence). The chain's CDR3 is CASASMARQGSEKLFF. CDR3 in DNA: TGTGCCAGCGCTAGTATGGCGCGACAGGGCAGTGAAAAACTGTTTTTT.

Many counts were recorded for this clone. V usage is TRBV7-9 and J usage is TRBJ2-5; TRBD1 agrees at 8 bases. The CDR3 has 16 amino acids. With V trimmed by 5 bases and J by 4 bases, 12 bases remained unmatched. Germline V gives CDR1 SEHNR, CDR2 FQNEAQ (reference sequence). CDR3 nucleotides: TGTGCCAGCAGCCCTCGGACAGGGTACGGTGGAGAGACCCAGTACTTC. Translated: CASSPRTGYGGETQYF.

In its sample, this clone was seen a few times. The genes are TRBV5-1 and TRBJ2-3, with D possibly TRBD2 on 6 matching bases. Germline CDR1 SGHRS, CDR2 YFSETQ. V lost 5 bases and J 0 bases, leaving 10 bases between the germline ends. The CDR3 contains 14 residues. CDR3 DNA sequence: TGCGCCAGCAGGCGGGGCAGTAGCACAGATACGCAGTATTTT. Translating gives CASRRGSSTDTQYF.

This clone came up a few times. The J gene is TRBJ2-1, the V gene TRBV6-6; D possibly corresponds to TRBD2 (6 bases). CDR3 length: 16 residues. The germline gives CDR1 MNHNY, CDR2 SVGAGI (reference sequence). Trimming removed 0 bases from V and 4 bases from J, with 13 bases in between. The CDR3 bases are TGTGCCAGCAGTTACTCCCCGGAGGGCCGTTACAATGAGCAGTTCTTC. Residues: CASSYSPEGRYNEQFF.

This clone occurred a few times. V usage is TRBV30 and J usage is TRBJ1-2; D may be TRBD1 (5 bases). The germline V and J ends were trimmed by 3 bases and 7 bases, with 18 bases remaining between them. This CDR3 contains 14 residues. Germline CDR1 and CDR2: GTSNPN and SVGIG (reference sequence). CDR3 region: CAWREGQVVGGYTF. CDR3 coding DNA: TGTGCCTGGAGAGAGGGGCAGGTCGTCGGTGGCTACACCTTC.

V is TRBV7-3 and J is TRBJ2-4, with 8 bases fitting TRBD1. Germline trimming cut 0 bases from V and 6 bases from J; bases unmatched to any gene: 7. From germline, CDR1 is SGHTA and CDR2 FQGTGA. The CDR3 is made up of 16 amino acids. CDR3 sequence: CASSLTGTGLGNIQYF. As DNA, the CDR3 is TGTGCCAGCAGCTTAACCGGGACAGGCCTAGGAAACATTCAGTACTTC. Full variable domain (rest looked up from reference TRBV7-3 and TRBJ2-4): GAGVSQTPSNKVTEKGKYVELRCDPISGHTALYWYRQSLGQGPEFLIYFQGTGAADDSGLPNDRFFAVRPEGSVSTLKIQRTERGDSAVYLCASSLTGTGLGNIQYFGAGTRLSVL.

This clone has just a few counts. The chain joins TRBV5-1 to TRBJ2-1; TRBD2 might be the D (6 bases). Germline CDR1 SGHRS, CDR2 YFSETQ. The CDR3 length is 16 residues. V was trimmed by 1 base and J by 6 bases, leaving 17 bases between them. CDR3 nucleotide sequence: TGCGCCAGCAGCTTGATTTCGACTAGTATGCTCAATGAGCAGTTCTTC. Residues: CASSLISTSMLNEQFF.

This clone was recorded a few times. The V and J genes are TRBV14 and TRBJ2-1; D remains unclear. This CDR3 region has 16 residues. Trimming pared 1 base from V and 2 bases from J, leaving 12 bases between. Per the germline V gene, CDR1 is SGHDN and CDR2 is FVKESK. The CDR3 spells CASSQAVGSPYNEQFF. In DNA, the CDR3 is TGTGCCAGCAGCCAAGCCGTGGGCAGCCCCTACAATGAGCAGTTCTTC.

This rearrangement joins TRBV28 to TRBJ2-7; tentative D call: TRBD2 (5 bases). The ends were cut back, 3 bases at V and 1 base at J, with 13 bases in the middle. Germline V gene lookup returns CDR1 MDHEN and CDR2 SYDVKM. This CDR3 has 15 amino acids. DNA of the CDR3: TGTGCCAGCAGTTTTCCCGGAGGACTGTCCTACGAGCAGTACTTC. This gives the protein CASSFPGGLSYEQYF.

In its sample, this clone was seen a few times. The CDR3 sequence is CASSDQGLDTQYF. CDR3 nucleotide sequence: TGTGCCAGCAGTGACCAGGGGCTGGATACGCAGTATTTT. The gene calls are TRBV6-1 and TRBJ2-3; D perhaps matches TRBD1 (6 bases). Per the germline V gene, CDR1 is MNHNS and CDR2 is SASEGT. Between the trimmed V and J ends, which lost 3 bases and 6 bases, there was a span of 10 bases. This CDR3 has 13 residues.

The chain couples TRBV4-3 to TRBJ1-1; unclear D gene. This CDR3 is built from 14 residues. Germline values: CDR1 LGHNA, CDR2 YSLEER. V was pared by 1 base and J by 6 bases, with 12 bases between. CDR3 region: CASSQVVWGSEAFF. The CDR3 DNA reads TGCGCCAGCAGCCAAGTAGTTTGGGGTTCTGAAGCTTTCTTT.

The chain joins TRBV19 to TRBJ2-1; TRBD2 matches at 11 bases. V trimming: 7 bases; J trimming: 8 bases; junction bases outside the gene matches: 7. This CDR3 comprises 14 residues. CDR1 LNHDA and CDR2 SQIVND come from the germline V gene (reference sequence). The chain's CDR3 is CASKTSGSVDEQFF. The DNA for the CDR3 is TGTGCCAGTAAAACTAGCGGGAGCGTCGATGAGCAGTTCTTC.

V and J are TRBV19 and TRBJ2-1, with 8 bases matching TRBD2. From germline, CDR1 is LNHDA and CDR2 SQIVND (reference sequence). This CDR3 contains 15 residues. Trimming removed 3 bases from V and 9 bases from J; junction bases left unmatched: 10. The CDR3 loop reads CASSMTAGVRGEQFF. CDR3 in DNA: TGTGCCAGTAGTATGACAGCGGGAGTGAGGGGTGAGCAGTTCTTC.

The chain is built from TRBV11-3 and TRBJ2-3; perhaps TRBD1 as D (5 bases). Germline-derived CDR1 and CDR2 are SGHNT and YENEEA. Trimming took 5 bases from V and 4 from J, leaving 10 bases between them. This CDR3 region has 13 residues. The CDR3 bases are TGTGCCAGCAGCCCTGACAGATCAGATACGCAGTATTTT. It is translated as CASSPDRSDTQYF.

The chain couples TRBV27 to TRBJ2-7; 9 nucleotides line up with TRBD1. Germline V lookup: CDR1 MNHEY, CDR2 SMNVEV (reference sequence). The junction had 8 bases not matched to a gene; V was cut back by 6 bases and J by 5 bases. This CDR3 has 14 residues. The CDR3 DNA reads as TGTGCCAGCAGAAACACAGGGGGCAATAACGAGCAGTACTTC. It codes for CASRNTGGNNEQYF.

The table lists this clone with a few counts. The V gene is TRBV11-2, the J gene TRBJ2-7; 11 nucleotides agree with TRBD2. V dropped 4 bases and J dropped 3; count of bases not matched to a gene: 2. The CDR3 is 14 amino acids. Germline loops: CDR1 SGHAT, CDR2 FQNNGV. The CDR3 protein is CASSSTSGSYEQYF. The CDR3, as DNA: TGTGCCAGCAGCTCAACTAGCGGGAGCTACGAGCAGTACTTC.

J is TRBJ2-1 and V is TRBV2; 9 bases are a match to TRBD2. CDR3 length equals 15 residues. CDR1 and CDR2 from the germline V gene are SNHLY and FYNNEI. With 5 bases clipped from V and 0 bases from J, the junction kept 2 bases outside the gene matches. CDR3 amino acids: CASSHSGSSYNEQFF. As DNA, the CDR3 is TGTGCCAGCAGTCATAGCGGGAGCTCCTACAATGAGCAGTTCTTC.

This clone was counted only a few times. The chain employs TRBV6-1 and TRBJ2-5, with 8 bases fitting TRBD1. Germline-derived CDR1 and CDR2 are MNHNS and SASEGT. J was trimmed by 1 base and V by 4 bases; bases with no gene match: 2. CDR3 size: 14 residues. This CDR3 is CASSADRAQETQYF. The CDR3 coding sequence is TGTGCCAGCAGTGCGGACAGGGCCCAAGAGACCCAGTACTTC.

In this sample, this clone turned up a few times. The chain carries TRBV29-1 and TRBJ2-1, with D possibly being TRBD2 (6 bases). Trimming left V 6 bases short and J 6 bases short, with 18 bases between. The CDR3 extends over 14 amino acids. CDR1 is SQVTM, CDR2 ANQGSEA, per germline. CDR3 nucleotide sequence: TGCAGCGTGGGGCCGGGACTGGCGATCAATGAGCAGTTCTTC. Amino acid sequence: CSVGPGLAINEQFF.

This clone was found a few times. The CDR3 sequence is CAGDSGNSFDTGELFF. The CDR3 DNA is TGTGCCGGGGATAGCGGGAATAGCTTCGACACCGGGGAGCTGTTTTTT. V usage is TRBV30 and J usage is TRBJ2-2; TRBD2 agrees at 8 bases. In germline, CDR1 is GTSNPN, CDR2 SVGIG (reference sequence). CDR3 size: 16 residues. The V and J ends lost 8 bases and 3 bases, in that order; junction bases with no gene match: 14.

The chain employs TRBV18 and TRBJ2-7; 9 nucleotides match TRBD1. The germline V gene encodes CDR1 KGHSH and CDR2 LQKENI. CDR3 length: 14 residues. The V and J ends lost 0 bases and 3 bases, in that order; junction bases with no gene match: 0. CDR3 sequence reads: CASSPPTGGYEQYF. The CDR3, as DNA: TGTGCCAGCTCACCACCGACAGGGGGCTACGAGCAGTACTTC. Full variable domain (rest looked up from reference TRBV18 and TRBJ2-7): NAGVMQNPRHLVRRRGQEARLRCSPMKGHSHVYWYRQLPEEGLKFMVYLQKENIIDESGMPKERFSAEFPKEGPSILRIQQVVRGDSAAYFCASSPPTGGYEQYFGPGTRLTVT.

This clone appeared a few times. The rearrangement joins TRBV30 to TRBJ2-7, with 8 bases that match TRBD1. Germline loops: CDR1 GTSNPN, CDR2 SVGIG (reference sequence). The CDR3 length is 13 residues. J lost 7 bases, V lost 2 bases, and 7 bases had no gene match. The CDR3 nucleotides are TGTGCCTGGAGTAACCGGGACAGGCGGGAGCAGTACTTC. It encodes CAWSNRDRREQYF.

A few counts support this clone. V usage is TRBV9 and J usage is TRBJ1-4, with a possible D match to TRBD1 (5 bases). CDR1 is SGDLS, CDR2 YYNGEE, per germline. There are 14 residues in the CDR3. The ends were cut back, 2 bases at V and 8 bases at J, with 13 bases in the middle. CDR3 loop: CASSVGTTAEKLFF. In DNA form, the CDR3 reads TGTGCCAGCAGCGTCGGGACTACGGCGGAAAAACTGTTTTTT.

This clone was seen a handful of times. The V and J genes are TRBV7-2 and TRBJ2-5; 9 bases agree with TRBD2. With 5 bases clipped from V and 1 base from J, the junction kept 5 bases outside the gene matches. Germline-derived CDR1 and CDR2 are SGHTA and FQGNSA. The CDR3 is made up of 15 amino acids. The CDR3 region is CASSRTSAPQETQYF. CDR3 nucleotide sequence: TGTGCCAGCAGCCGGACTAGCGCCCCCCAAGAGACCCAGTACTTC.

The V and J genes are TRBV7-8 and TRBJ2-7; 7 bases line up with TRBD1. The CDR3 has 13 residues. V lost 6 bases, J lost 3 bases, and 5 bases stayed unmatched. Germline V gene sequence: CDR1 SGHVS, CDR2 FQNEAQ. The CDR3 coding sequence is TGTGCCAGCAGTCGGGACAGCCTCTACGAGCAGTACTTC. Protein sequence: CASSRDSLYEQYF.